A selection of T cell receptor beta chains follows, all from one sample in a study of cytomegalovirus exposure and HLA in healthy donors. TCRdb's copy holds only in-frame clones and misses some; the assay was immunoSEQ multiplex PCR. Counted here are fewer than 120,000 clones, approximately 90% occurring once; the ten biggest clones make up 1.5% to 2%. The specimen sequenced was PBMCs. Receptors were obtained from a woman between 18 and 29 years old in good health and CMV-seronegative. CDR3s include the opening cysteine and the closing phenylalanine or tryptophan. The D gene is left open where the match is weak. For some rows the clone size is stated as once, few or many, or as a class when expanded; others skip it.

CDR3 | DNA | D | J | size | V
CASSKRLGQLNQPQHF | TGTGCCAGTAGTAAACGCCTGGGACAGCTAAATCAGCCCCAGCATTTT | TRBD1 | TRBJ1-5 | . | TRBV19
CASSPQGASGYTF | TGTGCCAGCAGTCCACAGGGGGCGTCTGGCTACACCTTC | TRBD1 | TRBJ1-2 | . | TRBV6-5
CASTPSAAGNYGYTF | TGCGCCAGCACCCCCTCGGCGGCGGGTAACTATGGCTACACCTTC | . | TRBJ1-2 | . | TRBV4-3
CASSPGGSGPDTQYF | TGTGCCAGCAGCCCAGGCGGCTCAGGGCCAGATACGCAGTATTTT | . | TRBJ2-3 | . | TRBV28
CASSATGGETQYF | TGTGCCAGCTCAGCAACAGGGGGAGAGACCCAGTACTTC | TRBD1 | TRBJ2-5 | . | TRBV18
CASSLGDSSYNEQFF | TGTGCCAGCTCATTGGGGGACAGCTCTTACAATGAGCAGTTCTTC | TRBD1 | TRBJ2-1 | . | TRBV2
CAIAAAEGAGGYTF | TGTGCCATCGCCGCGGCGGAGGGGGCGGGTGGCTACACCTTC | TRBD1 | TRBJ1-2 | . | TRBV10-3
CASGGTGEAFF | TGCGCCAGCGGGGGTACAGGGGAAGCTTTCTTT | . | TRBJ1-1 | . | TRBV10-2
CASSPSDTRFKIF | TGTGCCAGCTCACCATCTGACACCCGGTTTAAGATCTTC | . | TRBJ2-1 | . | TRBV18
CASSFEAGDQETQYF | TGTGCCAGCAGCTTCGAAGCGGGGGACCAAGAGACCCAGTACTTC | TRBD2 | TRBJ2-5 | . | TRBV7-2
CAISSSGTSYEQYF | TGTGCCATCAGTTCCAGCGGGACCTCCTACGAGCAGTACTTC | TRBD2 | TRBJ2-7 | . | TRBV10-3
CASSLGQGAEKLFF | TGTGCCAGCAGCTTAGGACAGGGGGCTGAAAAACTGTTTTTT | TRBD1 | TRBJ1-4 | . | TRBV7-6
CASSPGTAYEQYF | TGTGCCAGTAGTCCGGGGACAGCCTACGAGCAGTACTTC | TRBD1 | TRBJ2-7 | . | TRBV19
CASSPLGGGRSSYEQYF | TGTGCCAGCAGTCCCCTCGGGGGGGGCCGGAGCTCCTACGAGCAGTACTTC | TRBD2 | TRBJ2-7 | . | TRBV27
CARGTGGNYGYTF | TGTGCCAGGGGGACAGGGGGCAACTATGGCTACACCTTC | TRBD1 | TRBJ1-2 | . | TRBV19
CASRQVAGQETQYF | TGTGCCAGCAGACAGGTAGCGGGACAAGAGACCCAGTACTTC | TRBD2 | TRBJ2-5 | . | TRBV7-2
CASSPGTGVNTEAFF | TGTGCCAGCAGCCCTGGGACAGGGGTGAACACTGAAGCTTTCTTT | TRBD1 | TRBJ1-1 | . | TRBV7-9
CASSQRAGTGTSYEQYF | TGTGCCAGCAGCCAACGGGCGGGGACAGGGACCTCCTACGAGCAGTACTTC | TRBD1 | TRBJ2-7 | . | TRBV7-9
CASSIQATYQETQYF | TGTGCCAGCAGTATACAGGCGACGTACCAAGAGACCCAGTACTTC | . | TRBJ2-5 | . | TRBV2
CSGSDYNEQFF | TGCAGCGGGAGCGATTACAATGAGCAGTTCTTC | . | TRBJ2-1 | . | TRBV29-1
CASSQDGGTSGVAEQFF | TGCGCCAGCAGCCAAGATGGAGGGACTAGCGGCGTGGCTGAGCAGTTCTTC | TRBD2 | TRBJ2-1 | . | TRBV4-3
CAWTRGLGTDTQYF | TGTGCCTGGACAAGAGGGTTGGGGACAGATACGCAGTATTTT | . | TRBJ2-3 | . | TRBV30
CAWSWGLSNEKLFF | TGTGCCTGGAGTTGGGGCTTATCCAATGAAAAACTGTTTTTT | . | TRBJ1-4 | . | TRBV30
CASSGQPNTEAFF | TGCGCCAGCAGTGGACAGCCGAACACTGAAGCTTTCTTT | . | TRBJ1-1 | few | TRBV10-1
CASSYIPIAGGFSYEQYF | TGTGCCAGCAGTTATATACCTATAGCGGGAGGCTTCTCCTACGAGCAGTACTTC | TRBD2 | TRBJ2-7 | . | TRBV27
CASSLGTDGYTF | TGTGCCAGCAGCTTGGGGACAGACGGCTACACCTTC | . | TRBJ1-2 | . | TRBV5-4
CASSQELGPRVHEQYF | TGCGCCAGCAGCCAAGAACTTGGGCCCCGAGTCCACGAGCAGTACTTC | . | TRBJ2-7 | once | TRBV4-3
CASSPNEGEGSYEQYF | TGTGCCAGCTCACCTAACGAGGGGGAGGGTTCCTACGAGCAGTACTTC | . | TRBJ2-7 | . | TRBV18
CASSLGQVYEQYF | TGTGCCAGCAGTTTGGGACAGGTATACGAGCAGTACTTC | TRBD1 | TRBJ2-7 | . | TRBV27
CANQGGVDTEAFF | TGTGCCAACCAAGGAGGGGTGGACACTGAAGCTTTCTTT | . | TRBJ1-1 | . | TRBV28
CASSPGTDDYEQYF | TGTGCCAGCAGTCCCGGGACAGATGACTACGAGCAGTACTTC | TRBD1 | TRBJ2-7 | . | TRBV6-4
CASSQRFGTLSGNTIYF | TGCGCCAGCAGCCAAAGATTTGGGACACTCTCTGGAAACACCATATATTTT | . | TRBJ1-3 | . | TRBV4-3
CASSFGRGQETQYF | TGTGCCAGCAGTTTTGGCAGGGGGCAAGAGACCCAGTACTTC | TRBD1 | TRBJ2-5 | . | TRBV28
CSVERLGRASTDTQYF | TGCAGCGTTGAGAGGCTGGGGCGAGCTAGCACAGATACGCAGTATTTT | . | TRBJ2-3 | . | TRBV29-1
CASSLIAGEEFF | TGTGCCAGCAGCCTAATAGCGGGCGAGGAGTTCTTC | TRBD2 | TRBJ2-1 | . | TRBV5-6
CASSQGGGQSDTQYF | TGCGCCAGCAGCCAAGGGGGGGGCCAATCAGATACGCAGTATTTT | . | TRBJ2-3 | . | TRBV4-3
CASAGEYTGELFF | TGTGCCAGCGCGGGAGAGTACACCGGGGAGCTGTTTTTT | TRBD2 | TRBJ2-2 | . | TRBV7-9
CATGTGDNQPQHF | TGTGCCACAGGGACAGGGGATAATCAGCCCCAGCATTTT | TRBD1 | TRBJ1-5 | . | TRBV6-1
CASSPTSGGTLINNEQFF | TGCGCCAGCAGCCCGACGAGCGGGGGGACGTTAATTAACAATGAGCAGTTCTTC | TRBD2 | TRBJ2-1 | . | TRBV5-1
CASLDRGETQYF | TGCGCCAGCCTAGACAGGGGAGAGACCCAGTACTTC | TRBD1 | TRBJ2-5 | . | TRBV5-1
CASSSTGSGTDTQYF | TGTGCCAGCAGCTCGACAGGGAGTGGCACAGATACGCAGTATTTT | TRBD1 | TRBJ2-3 | . | TRBV7-2
CASSLSSQANSPLHF | TGTGCCAGCAGCCTTAGTTCACAGGCTAATTCACCCCTCCACTTT | . | TRBJ1-6 | . | TRBV7-9
CASSRGLSNEKLFF | TGTGCCAGCAGTCGGGGACTGAGTAATGAAAAACTGTTTTTT | . | TRBJ1-4 | . | TRBV7-6
CASSRTGIGNTIYF | TGTGCCAGCAGCCGGACAGGTATAGGGAACACCATATATTTT | TRBD1 | TRBJ1-3 | . | TRBV4-2
CSVGGGSREQYF | TGCAGCGTGGGGGGTGGGTCACGGGAGCAGTACTTC | . | TRBJ2-7 | . | TRBV29-1
CASSPPGTGLVEEQYF | TGTGCCAGCAGCCCGCCCGGGACAGGCCTAGTCGAAGAGCAGTACTTC | TRBD1 | TRBJ2-7 | once | TRBV7-9
CAGGPGLNQPQHF | TGTGCCGGAGGGCCAGGCCTCAATCAGCCCCAGCATTTT | . | TRBJ1-5 | . | TRBV30
CASSIGIREDTQYF | TGTGCCAGTAGTATAGGCATTCGGGAAGATACGCAGTATTTT | . | TRBJ2-3 | . | TRBV19
CASSLGQRGPYEQYF | TGTGCCAGCAGCTTAGGCCAGCGGGGGCCCTACGAGCAGTACTTC | TRBD2 | TRBJ2-7 | . | TRBV27